These T cell receptor beta chains were read from a single sample in a study of T cell responses to AZD1222 COVID-19 vaccine. Some clones are missing from TCRdb's copy, which holds only in-frame ones; the method was immunoSEQ multiplex PCR. The sample consists of around 150,000 clones, more than 80% of them appearing once. The source material was peripheral blood, sampled 28 days after the second dose of the MenACWY control vaccine. The receptors were gathered from an adult who received the MenACWY meningococcal vaccine as a control. Both conserved end residues are part of each CDR3. D genes are given only for firm matches. Clone size is stated in some rows and not others, as once, few, many or a class when expanded.

D: NA
size: NA
J: TRBJ1-2
V: TRBV19
CDR3: CASSATAGYGYTF
DNA: TGTGCCAGTAGTGCGACAGCAGGCTATGGCTACACCTTC

D: NA
size: NA
J: TRBJ1-4
V: TRBV11-2
CDR3: CASSPPGTANEKLFF
DNA: TGTGCCAGCAGCCCCCCGGGGACCGCTAATGAAAAACTGTTTTTT

D: TRBD2
size: NA
J: TRBJ2-7
V: TRBV27
CDR3: CASSRLAGVSYEQYF
DNA: TGTGCCAGCAGTCGACTAGCGGGAGTCTCCTACGAGCAGTACTTC

D: TRBD1
size: NA
J: TRBJ2-5
V: TRBV27
CDR3: CASSVRQGVETQYF
DNA: TGTGCCAGCAGTGTTCGACAGGGTGTGGAGACCCAGTACTTC

D: TRBD1
size: NA
J: TRBJ1-4
V: TRBV30
CDR3: CAWAGQGIQKLFF
DNA: TGTGCCTGGGCCGGACAGGGGATTCAAAAACTGTTTTTT

D: NA
size: NA
J: TRBJ1-2
V: TRBV7-2
CDR3: CASRWGINYGYTF
DNA: TGTGCCAGCAGATGGGGAATAAACTATGGCTACACCTTC

D: TRBD1
size: NA
J: TRBJ1-1
V: TRBV7-9
CDR3: CASSLQGARTEAFF
DNA: TGTGCCAGCAGCCTACAGGGGGCTCGGACTGAAGCTTTCTTT

D: NA
size: NA
J: TRBJ2-2
V: TRBV7-9
CDR3: CASSKTGNTGELFF
DNA: TGTGCCAGCAGCAAGACAGGGAACACCGGGGAGCTGTTTTTT

D: NA
size: NA
J: TRBJ2-1
V: TRBV7-8
CDR3: CASSLVPGEEQFF
DNA: TGTGCCAGCAGCTTAGTTCCAGGGGAGGAGCAGTTCTTC

D: NA
size: NA
J: TRBJ1-1
V: TRBV7-2
CDR3: CASSLGWTAEAFF
DNA: TGTGCCAGCAGCTTGGGCTGGACAGCTGAAGCTTTCTTT

D: NA
size: NA
J: TRBJ2-2
V: TRBV27
CDR3: CASSLSGLGTGELFF
DNA: TGTGCCAGCAGTTTATCAGGGCTCGGCACCGGGGAGCTGTTTTTT

D: TRBD1
size: NA
J: TRBJ1-2
V: TRBV4-3
CDR3: CASSQDTRRTGDGYTF
DNA: TGCGCCAGCAGCCAAGATACACGTCGGACAGGGGATGGCTACACCTTC

D: NA
size: few
J: TRBJ1-3
V: TRBV28
CDR3: CASSTSSAGNTIYF
DNA: NA

D: NA
size: NA
J: TRBJ1-1
V: TRBV9
CDR3: CASSPSTGNTEAFF
DNA: TGTGCCAGCAGCCCATCGACAGGGAACACTGAAGCTTTCTTT

D: NA
size: NA
J: TRBJ2-2
V: TRBV7-8
CDR3: CASSSGLFTGELFF
DNA: TGTGCCAGCAGCTCGGGACTGTTCACCGGGGAGCTGTTTTTT

D: TRBD1
size: once
J: TRBJ1-5
V: TRBV19
CDR3: CASSLDRANNQPQHF
DNA: TGTGCCAGTAGTCTGGACAGGGCCAACAATCAGCCCCAGCATTTT

D: NA
size: few
J: TRBJ2-3
V: TRBV4-3
CDR3: CASSQVSYDGTDTQYF
DNA: TGCGCCAGCAGCCAAGTTAGCTATGACGGCACAGATACGCAGTATTTT

D: NA
size: NA
J: TRBJ2-5
V: TRBV18
CDR3: CASSPRAQETQYF
DNA: TGTGCCAGCTCACCACGGGCCCAAGAGACCCAGTACTTC

D: TRBD1
size: once
J: TRBJ1-1
V: TRBV7-2
CDR3: CASSPAGTGGTEAFF
DNA: TGTGCCAGCAGCCCAGCCGGGACAGGGGGGACTGAAGCTTTCTTT

D: NA
size: NA
J: TRBJ2-5
V: TRBV3-1/TRBV3-2
CDR3: CASSQLRDQETQYF
DNA: TGTGCCAGCAGCCAACTCAGGGATCAAGAGACCCAGTACTTC

D: TRBD1
size: NA
J: TRBJ1-5
V: TRBV19
CDR3: CASSPDRDGNQPQHF
DNA: TGTGCCAGTAGTCCGGACAGGGACGGGAATCAGCCCCAGCATTTT

D: NA
size: once
J: TRBJ2-2
V: TRBV6-5
CDR3: CATTWGGELFF
DNA: TGTGCCACCACCTGGGGGGGGGAGCTGTTTTTT

D: NA
size: NA
J: TRBJ2-3
V: TRBV28
CDR3: CASSLGRGPSTDTQYF
DNA: TGTGCCAGCAGTTTAGGTAGGGGACCATCGACAGATACGCAGTATTTT

D: NA
size: NA
J: TRBJ2-5
V: TRBV7-7
CDR3: CASSLGPRETQYF
DNA: TGTGCCAGCAGCTTGGGACCTCGGGAGACCCAGTACTTC

D: TRBD1
size: NA
J: TRBJ2-1
V: TRBV28
CDR3: CASSSTGGSYNEQFF
DNA: TGTGCCAGCAGTTCTACAGGGGGCTCCTACAATGAGCAGTTCTTC

D: NA
size: NA
J: TRBJ2-5
V: TRBV7-9
CDR3: CASSLSSRQETQYF
DNA: TGTGCCAGCAGCTTATCTAGCCGTCAAGAGACCCAGTACTTC

D: NA
size: NA
J: TRBJ1-5
V: TRBV4-1
CDR3: CASSQDGGGLDINQPQHF
DNA: TGCGCCAGCAGCCAAGATGGTGGGGGTCTTGATATAAATCAGCCCCAGCATTTT

D: TRBD1
size: NA
J: TRBJ1-5
V: TRBV28
CDR3: CASRMTGFNQPQHF
DNA: TGTGCCAGCAGGATGACAGGGTTCAATCAGCCCCAGCATTTT

D: TRBD2
size: NA
J: TRBJ2-1
V: TRBV6-4
CDR3: CASSDSASGNNEQFF
DNA: TGTGCCAGCAGTGACTCGGCTAGCGGAAACAATGAGCAGTTCTTC

D: NA
size: NA
J: TRBJ1-4
V: TRBV5-1
CDR3: CASSLGTGEKLFF
DNA: TGCGCCAGCAGCCTAGGGACGGGTGAAAAACTGTTTTTT

D: TRBD1
size: few
J: TRBJ2-5
V: TRBV6-7
CDR3: CASSSETGGTETQYF
DNA: TGTGCCAGCAGTTCCGAGACAGGGGGCACCGAGACCCAGTACTTC

D: NA
size: NA
J: TRBJ1-3
V: TRBV28
CDR3: CASSLDSPVSGNTIYF
DNA: TGTGCCAGCAGTTTGGACTCCCCAGTCTCTGGAAACACCATATATTTT

D: TRBD2
size: NA
J: TRBJ2-7
V: TRBV10-2
CDR3: CATQLAGGSYEQYF
DNA: TGCGCCACCCAACTAGCGGGAGGATCCTACGAGCAGTACTTC

D: NA
size: NA
J: TRBJ1-3
V: TRBV28
CDR3: CASSLWAGSGNTIYF
DNA: TGTGCCAGCAGTTTGTGGGCAGGCTCTGGAAACACCATATATTTT

D: TRBD2
size: NA
J: TRBJ2-2
V: TRBV9
CDR3: CASSPRGLAGGPNTGELFF
DNA: TGTGCCAGCAGCCCCCGGGGACTAGCGGGAGGACCGAACACCGGGGAGCTGTTTTTT

D: NA
size: once
J: TRBJ2-5
V: TRBV7-6
CDR3: CASSDIQETQYF
DNA: TGTGCCAGCAGCGATATCCAAGAGACCCAGTACTTC

D: TRBD1
size: NA
J: TRBJ2-7
V: TRBV19
CDR3: CASSFAGPGGDEQYF
DNA: TGTGCCAGTAGTTTTGCGGGCCCAGGGGGAGACGAGCAGTACTTC

D: NA
size: NA
J: TRBJ1-6
V: TRBV7-3
CDR3: CASSLNPNNSPLHF
DNA: TGTGCCAGCAGCTTAAATCCTAATAATTCACCCCTCCACTTT

D: NA
size: NA
J: TRBJ2-4
V: TRBV7-2
CDR3: CASSLAVFSQNIQYF
DNA: TGTGCCAGCAGCTTAGCGGTTTTTTCCCAAAACATTCAGTACTTC

D: TRBD1
size: NA
J: TRBJ1-5
V: TRBV19
CDR3: CASSKDRGRDQPQHF
DNA: TGTGCCAGTAGTAAGGACAGGGGACGGGATCAGCCCCAGCATTTT

D: NA
size: NA
J: TRBJ2-3
V: TRBV6-5
CDR3: CASTQNGDTQYF
DNA: TGTGCCAGCACCCAAAACGGGGATACGCAGTATTTT

D: TRBD1
size: NA
J: TRBJ1-2
V: TRBV19
CDR3: CASSRGDRARGYTF
DNA: TGTGCCAGTAGCCGAGGAGACAGGGCTCGTGGCTACACCTTC

D: TRBD1
size: NA
J: TRBJ1-1
V: TRBV10-3
CDR3: CAISRDRNSLNTEAFF
DNA: TGTGCCATCAGTAGGGACAGGAATTCCTTGAACACTGAAGCTTTCTTT

D: NA
size: few
J: TRBJ1-1
V: TRBV6-5
CDR3: CASSPSGRNTEAFF
DNA: TGTGCCAGCAGCCCCTCGGGAAGGAACACTGAAGCTTTCTTT

D: NA
size: NA
J: TRBJ2-7
V: TRBV19
CDR3: CASSITGNYEQYF
DNA: TGTGCCAGTAGTATTACAGGGAACTACGAGCAGTACTTC

D: NA
size: NA
J: TRBJ1-1
V: TRBV15
CDR3: CATSREVNTEAFF
DNA: TGTGCCACCAGCAGAGAGGTGAACACTGAAGCTTTCTTT